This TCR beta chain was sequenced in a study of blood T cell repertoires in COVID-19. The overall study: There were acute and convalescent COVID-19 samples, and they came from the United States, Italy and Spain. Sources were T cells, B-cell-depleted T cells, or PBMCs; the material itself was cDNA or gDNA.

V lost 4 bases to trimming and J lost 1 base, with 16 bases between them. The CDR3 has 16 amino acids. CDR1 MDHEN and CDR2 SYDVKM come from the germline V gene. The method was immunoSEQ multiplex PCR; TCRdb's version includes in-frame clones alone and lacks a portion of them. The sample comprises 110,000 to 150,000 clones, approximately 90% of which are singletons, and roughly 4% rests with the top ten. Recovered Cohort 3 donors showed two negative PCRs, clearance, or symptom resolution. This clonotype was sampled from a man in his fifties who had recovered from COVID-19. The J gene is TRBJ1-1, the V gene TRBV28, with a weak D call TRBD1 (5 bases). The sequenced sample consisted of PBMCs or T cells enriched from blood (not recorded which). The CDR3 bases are TGTGCCAGCAGTTCCGGGGGTCTAACCCCGAACACTGAAGCTTTCTTT. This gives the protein CASSSGGLTPNTEAFF. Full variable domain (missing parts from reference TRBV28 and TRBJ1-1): DVKVTQSSRYLVKRTGEKVFLECVQDMDHENMFWYRQDPGLGLRLIYFSYDVKMKEKGDIPEGYSVSREKKERFSLILESASTNQTSMYLCASSSGGLTPNTEAFFGQGTRLTVV.